This T cell receptor (beta chain) was recovered during a study of T cells after somatic rescue of genetic block. CDR3 size: 14 residues. The V gene lost 2 bases and the J gene lost 8 bases, with 12 bases spanning the gap. CDR1 and CDR2 from the germline V gene are LGHNA and YNFKEQ. Clones were sequenced by immunoSEQ multiplex PCR, and TCRdb holds only the in-frame ones, with some missing. The data show 70,000 or so clones, 85% to 95% seen once. The sample was peripheral blood mononuclear cells (PBMCs). This TCR came from a man aged 40-49 years. The gene calls are TRBV4-2 and TRBJ1-4; D gene unclear. The CDR3 spells CASSQWDRGEKLFF. The CDR3 DNA follows: TGTGCCAGCAGCCAATGGGATCGGGGAGAAAAACTGTTTTTT.